This entry describes one TCR beta chain. Its specificity is not known. Sequencing was performed with immunoSEQ multiplex PCR; in TCRdb, only in-frame clones are kept and a portion is missing. The sample has about 45,000 clones; approximately 86% are singletons. This record comes from a study of T cell clones after liver transplantation. Looking at the study overall: A pre-transplant mixed lymphocyte reaction with TCRbeta sequencing defined graft-donor-reactive clones followed in post-transplant blood. Study findings and constraints: Circulating graft-donor-reactive CD4 TCRbeta sequences fell significantly post-transplant in most of the 8 subjects.

Germline lookup yields CDR1 SNHLY and CDR2 FYNNEI. V was trimmed by 7 bases and J by 3 bases, leaving 13 bases between them. There are 13 residues in the CDR3. The sample here was CD4+ T cells from blood, taken 24 months after liver transplant. The chain has TRBV2 and TRBJ2-7; D is ambiguous. The TCR sequence derives from a human patient who received a liver transplant. Some T cells here may be from the graft donor. CDR3 DNA: TGTGCCAGCACCGAGGTTACAAGCTACGAGCAGTACTTC. Amino acids: CASTEVTSYEQYF.